These T cell receptor beta chains were read from a single sample in a study of T cell responses to AZD1222 COVID-19 vaccine. Here immunoSEQ multiplex PCR was the method, and the copy in TCRdb shows in-frame clones only, minus some. This sample has 150,000 to 200,000 clones, with more than 85% found just once. Sequencing was performed on peripheral blood, taken 28 days after the second AZD1222 dose. All receptors come from an adult who received the AZD1222 COVID-19 vaccine. The CDR3 runs from the conserved cysteine through the conserved F or W. D genes are given only for firm matches. A row's size may be missing; if present it is once, few, many or a size class.

TRBJ2-1	TRBV2	TRBD1	-	CASSENRGHASEQFF	TGTGCCAGCAGCGAAAACAGGGGGCACGCCAGTGAGCAGTTCTTC
TRBJ1-1	TRBV15	-	once	CATSRGRGDDTEAFF	TGTGCCACCAGCAGAGGGAGGGGAGATGACACTGAAGCTTTCTTT
TRBJ2-5	TRBV19	-	-	CASSVYVRVNEQGRKETQYF	TGTGCCAGTAGTGTATACGTCCGAGTAAACGAACAGGGAAGAAAAGAGACCCAGTACTTC
TRBJ2-5	TRBV28	-	-	CASSLDWTGVPETQYF	TGTGCCAGCAGTTTAGACTGGACGGGGGTTCCAGAGACCCAGTACTTC
TRBJ2-6	TRBV2	-	-	CASQVYGANVLTF	TGTGCCAGTCAGGTTTATGGGGCCAACGTCCTGACTTTC
TRBJ2-7	TRBV28	-	-	CAASSGRSYEQYF	TGTGCCGCTAGTAGCGGACGCTCCTACGAGCAGTACTTC
TRBJ2-7	TRBV27	-	-	CASSYQAGGEQYF	TGTGCCAGCAGTTACCAGGCCGGGGGCGAGCAGTACTTC
TRBJ2-5	TRBV11-2	-	-	CASSSLTETQYF	TGTGCCAGCAGCTCCTTAACAGAGACCCAGTACTTC
TRBJ2-3	TRBV7-2	TRBD2	-	CASSLTSGGAGTDTQYF	TGTGCCAGCAGCTTGACTAGCGGGGGGGCCGGCACAGATACGCAGTATTTT
TRBJ2-7	TRBV5-5	-	-	CASSLALSEYYEQYF	TGTGCCAGCAGCTTGGCCTTGTCGGAATACTACGAGCAGTACTTC
TRBJ2-3	TRBV10-3	TRBD2	-	CAISEPTFRTSGSPRDTQYF	TGTGCCATCAGTGAGCCGACCTTCCGGACTAGCGGGAGCCCCCGAGATACGCAGTATTTT
TRBJ1-5	TRBV5-4	-	-	CASSESGGGSNQPQHF	TGTGCCAGCAGCGAATCTGGCGGGGGGTCCAATCAGCCCCAGCATTTT
TRBJ1-1	TRBV5-1	TRBD1	-	CASRSRTGTNTEAFF	TGCGCCAGCAGGTCTAGGACAGGTACCAACACTGAAGCTTTCTTT
TRBJ2-7	TRBV5-1	TRBD1	-	CASSLAGGQGGYEQYF	TGCGCCAGCAGCTTGGCCGGAGGACAGGGAGGCTACGAGCAGTACTTC
TRBJ2-3	TRBV6-1	TRBD1	-	CASSEGQGASHTQYF	TGTGCCAGCAGTGAGGGACAGGGGGCGAGTCATACGCAGTATTTT
TRBJ2-2	TRBV12-3/TRBV12-4	-	-	CASSFRITGELFF	TGTGCCAGCAGTTTCAGGATCACCGGGGAGCTGTTTTTT
TRBJ2-1	TRBV6-1	TRBD1	-	CASSGDDRGNSYNEQFF	TGTGCCAGCAGTGGGGATGACAGGGGAAATTCCTACAATGAGCAGTTCTTC
TRBJ1-1	TRBV7-9	-	-	CASSRGETEAFF	TGTGCCAGCAGCCGTGGGGAAACTGAAGCTTTCTTT
TRBJ2-7	TRBV9	-	-	CASSAGGTPDYEQYF	TGTGCCAGCAGCGCGGGTGGGACACCTGACTACGAGCAGTACTTC
TRBJ1-2	TRBV5-1	TRBD1	-	CASSPSDRVPAYGYTF	TGCGCCAGCAGCCCGAGCGACAGGGTCCCGGCCTATGGCTACACCTTC
TRBJ1-2	TRBV6-5	TRBD1	once	CASCRDSYNGYTF	TGTGCCTCGTGCCGGGACAGCTATAATGGCTACACCTTC
TRBJ1-4	TRBV5-5	-	-	CASSLGGAREKLFF	TGTGCCAGCAGCTTGGGTGGGGCCCGGGAAAAACTGTTTTTT
TRBJ1-1	TRBV19	-	-	CASSIGPANTEAFF	TGTGCCAGTAGTATAGGGCCTGCGAACACTGAAGCTTTCTTT
TRBJ2-7	TRBV14	-	-	CASSQDFIAYEQYF	TGTGCCAGCAGCCAAGATTTTATAGCCTACGAGCAGTACTTC
TRBJ1-2	TRBV3-1/TRBV3-2	-	-	CASSPGGLDYGYTF	TGTGCCAGCAGCCCTGGGGGACTAGACTATGGCTACACCTTC
TRBJ1-3	TRBV9	TRBD1	-	CASSPDRGSRGGNTIYF	TGTGCCAGCAGCCCGGACAGGGGGAGCAGGGGTGGAAACACCATATATTTT
TRBJ2-5	TRBV28	TRBD2	-	CASTTLAGVVETQYF	TGTGCCAGCACCACCCTAGCGGGAGTAGTAGAGACCCAGTACTTC
TRBJ2-1	TRBV9	TRBD1	-	CASSVGLRQGVNEQFF	TGTGCCAGCAGCGTAGGCCTGAGACAGGGCGTCAATGAGCAGTTCTTC
TRBJ1-6	TRBV27	-	-	CASSLGGGYNSPLHF	TGTGCCAGCAGTTTAGGCGGAGGGTATAATTCACCCCTCCACTTT
TRBJ1-4	TRBV5-1	TRBD1	-	CASSPRTGRGEKLFF	TGCGCCAGCAGCCCAAGGACAGGGCGAGGGGAAAAACTGTTTTTT
TRBJ2-1	TRBV5-8	-	-	CASSSGDRFGNEQFF	TGTGCCAGCAGCTCAGGGGATCGGTTCGGCAATGAGCAGTTCTTC
TRBJ1-2	TRBV18	-	-	CASSPRDNLFYGYTF	TGTGCCAGCTCACCAAGGGACAACCTATTCTATGGCTACACCTTC